A selection of T cell receptor beta chains follows, all from one sample in a study of cytomegalovirus exposure and HLA in healthy donors. The repertoire was sequenced with immunoSEQ multiplex PCR; TCRdb's copy has only in-frame clones and lacks some. This table holds fewer than 200,000 clones, roughly 80% found once. Sequencing input: PBMCs. Source of these receptors: a man aged 45 to 65 in good health and CMV-seronegative. CDR3s include the opening cysteine and the closing phenylalanine or tryptophan. A D gene is named only where the DNA matches it firmly. Clone sizes are given selectively: once, few, many, or a class where the clone is expanded.

v_call	clone_size	d_call	j_call	cdr3_length	cdr3_nt	cdr3_aa
TRBV4-2	-	TRBD2	TRBJ2-3	17	TGTGCCAGCAGCCCAGGGACTAGCGGGGTGCGATTTGATACGCAGTATTTT	CASSPGTSGVRFDTQYF
TRBV18	-	-	TRBJ2-1	16	TGTGCCAGCTCATCTAAAGCGTCAGCTGTCGCCAATGAGCAGTTCTTC	CASSSKASAVANEQFF
TRBV5-4	-	TRBD1	TRBJ2-7	15	TGTGCCAGCAGAAAGGACAGGGAAGTGGATTACGAGCAGTACTTC	CASRKDREVDYEQYF
TRBV6-5	few	TRBD2	TRBJ2-3	14	TGTGCCAGCAGTCATAGCGGGAGAACAGATACGCAGTATTTT	CASSHSGRTDTQYF
TRBV19	-	TRBD1	TRBJ2-1	14	TGTGCCAGCAGAGGGGGACAGGGTCGAGATGAGCAGTTCTTC	CASRGGQGRDEQFF
TRBV7-2	-	-	TRBJ2-2	15	TGTGCCAGCAGCCCGTGGGGGGGCGGGACCGGGGAGCTGTTTTTT	CASSPWGGGTGELFF
TRBV18	-	-	TRBJ2-7	14	TGTGCCAGCTCACCATACGGGAGCAGGAACGAGCAGTACTTC	CASSPYGSRNEQYF
TRBV19	-	TRBD1	TRBJ2-4	16	TGTGCCAGTAGTATAGACCGGACAGGGGGCACAAACATTCAGTACTTC	CASSIDRTGGTNIQYF
TRBV27	once	TRBD1	TRBJ2-7	15	TGTGCCAGCAGCACGTTTAGACAGGGTAGTTACGAGCAGTACTTC	CASSTFRQGSYEQYF
TRBV29-1	-	TRBD1	TRBJ2-7	13	TGCAGCGTTGAAAGGGACAGGGGTAACGAGCAGTACTTC	CSVERDRGNEQYF
TRBV27	-	-	TRBJ2-3	16	TGTGCCAGCAGTCCCTCAAGGCCGCAGGGCTCAGATACGCAGTATTTT	CASSPSRPQGSDTQYF
TRBV27	few	-	TRBJ1-4	15	TGTGCCAGCAGTTTAGGGGGGGGAGGGAATGAAAAACTGTTTTTT	CASSLGGGGNEKLFF
TRBV11-2	-	-	TRBJ1-1	11	TGTGCCAGCCAGGGGAACACTGAAGCTTTCTTT	CASQGNTEAFF
TRBV7-9	-	TRBD1	TRBJ1-6	15	TGTGCCAGCAGGACAGACAGGGGTTACGATTCACCCCTCCACTTT	CASRTDRGYDSPLHF
TRBV5-1	-	-	TRBJ2-7	14	TGCGCCAGCAGCTTGGGGTCAGGGATGTACGAGCAGTACTTC	CASSLGSGMYEQYF
TRBV5-1	-	TRBD1	TRBJ1-3	17	TGCGCCAGCAGCCCCCTCGCAGGGGGCCACACTGGAAACACCATATATTTT	CASSPLAGGHTGNTIYF
TRBV15	-	-	TRBJ2-7	15	TGTGCCACCAGCAGTGGGGGTGGGGGCACCTACGAGCAGTACTTC	CATSSGGGGTYEQYF
TRBV5-1	-	TRBD1	TRBJ1-4	15	TGCGCCAGCAGCTCCACGGGACAGTTGAATGAAAAACTGTTTTTT	CASSSTGQLNEKLFF
TRBV5-1	-	-	TRBJ1-4	14	TGCGCCAGCAGCCCCCTTGCAACTAATGAAAAACTGTTTTTT	CASSPLATNEKLFF
TRBV5-8	-	TRBD1	TRBJ2-5	14	TGTGCCAGCAGCTTGTTCCAGGGGGAGGAGACCCAGTACTTC	CASSLFQGEETQYF
TRBV12-5	-	-	TRBJ1-2	12	TGTGCTAGTGGTTTCCAAAACTATGGCTACACCTTC	CASGFQNYGYTF
TRBV6-1	few	-	TRBJ1-5	14	TGTGCCAGCAGTGAAAGTCAGGCTAATCAGCCCCAGCATTTT	CASSESQANQPQHF
TRBV6-5	few	-	TRBJ2-3	11	TGTGCCAGCCTTCGCACAGATACGCAGTATTTT	CASLRTDTQYF
TRBV7-2	-	-	TRBJ1-2	15	TGTGCCAGCAGCTTAACAGCAGTAACTAACTATGGCTACACCTTC	CASSLTAVTNYGYTF
TRBV4-1	-	TRBD2	TRBJ2-5	17	TGCGCCAGCAGCCAAGAAGGTGGTAGCGGGAGTAGGGAGACCCAGTACTTC	CASSQEGGSGSRETQYF
TRBV5-8	-	-	TRBJ2-1	13	TGTGCCAGCAGCCGCCAGGGAAACGATGAGCAGTTCTTC	CASSRQGNDEQFF
TRBV10-2	-	TRBD1	TRBJ2-4	18	TGCGCCAGCAGTGAACCCCCCTACAGGGGTGGAGGCAAAAACATTCAGTACTTC	CASSEPPYRGGGKNIQYF
TRBV28	-	-	TRBJ2-7	15	TGTGCCAGCTCACCGGCGGAGCATACCTACTACGAGCAGTACTTC	CASSPAEHTYYEQYF
TRBV11-1	-	TRBD2	TRBJ2-1	17	TGTGCCAGCAGCCGTGGACTAGCGGGAGGTCCGTCCCATGAGCAGTTCTTC	CASSRGLAGGPSHEQFF
TRBV2	once	-	TRBJ2-3	14	TGTGCCAGCAGTGTTTTGCGGGCCACAGATACGCAGTATTTT	CASSVLRATDTQYF
TRBV15	-	-	TRBJ1-1	14	TGTGCCACCAGCATCAGGGGCGTAGACACTGAAGCTTTCTTT	CATSIRGVDTEAFF
TRBV7-9	-	-	TRBJ2-5	13	TGTGCCAGCAGCCCCGTTGGGGGCGAGACCCAGTACTTC	CASSPVGGETQYF
TRBV7-9	-	-	TRBJ2-6	17	TGTGCCAGCAGCCTCGGGGGTTTCGGGTACGGGGCCAACGTCCTGACTTTC	CASSLGGFGYGANVLTF
TRBV7-2	-	TRBD1	TRBJ1-4	14	TGTGCCAGCAGCCCGGGACAGTTTAATGAAAAACTGTTTTTT	CASSPGQFNEKLFF
TRBV7-9	-	-	TRBJ1-1	14	TGTGCCAGCAGCGTACACCGCATGAACACTGAAGCTTTCTTT	CASSVHRMNTEAFF
TRBV7-2	-	TRBD2	TRBJ2-7	17	TGTGCCAGCAGCCGATCCCGGACTAGCGGGGACTCCTACGAGCAGTACTTC	CASSRSRTSGDSYEQYF
TRBV7-3	-	TRBD1	TRBJ1-5	15	TGTGCCAGCAGCTTAGTGATAGGGGGCCTAGAGCCCCAGCATTTT	CASSLVIGGLEPQHF
TRBV19	once	TRBD1	TRBJ2-3	16	TGTGCCAGTAGTCCGGACAGGGTCAACGTGAGAGATACGCAGTATTTT	CASSPDRVNVRDTQYF
TRBV7-2	-	-	TRBJ1-4	14	TGTGCCAGCAGCCGTGCGGCGGGTTCTGAAAAACTGTTTTTT	CASSRAAGSEKLFF
TRBV6-5	-	-	TRBJ2-3	16	TGTGCCAGCAGTTACTCTGGACAGCCTAGCACAGATACGCAGTATTTT	CASSYSGQPSTDTQYF
TRBV5-1	-	TRBD2	TRBJ2-3	16	TGCGCCAGCAGCTTGAAACTAGCGGGAGTAATAGATACGCAGTATTTT	CASSLKLAGVIDTQYF
TRBV9	-	TRBD2	TRBJ2-3	17	TGTGCCAGCAGCGGACGGACTAGCGGGGGGGACCGAGATACGCAGTATTTT	CASSGRTSGGDRDTQYF
TRBV11-2	-	-	TRBJ2-1	15	TGTGCCAGCAGCTTCTCGGGGAGCTCCTACAATGAGCAGTTCTTC	CASSFSGSSYNEQFF
TRBV7-8	-	TRBD2	TRBJ2-7	17	TGTGCCAGCAGCTTTTTGATAGGGGCTAGCGGTCACTACGAGCAGTACTTC	CASSFLIGASGHYEQYF
TRBV15	-	TRBD2	TRBJ2-1	17	TGTGCCACCAGCAGAGATCTCGCGGGCGGGAGGGGAGGTGAGCAGTTCTTC	CATSRDLAGGRGGEQFF